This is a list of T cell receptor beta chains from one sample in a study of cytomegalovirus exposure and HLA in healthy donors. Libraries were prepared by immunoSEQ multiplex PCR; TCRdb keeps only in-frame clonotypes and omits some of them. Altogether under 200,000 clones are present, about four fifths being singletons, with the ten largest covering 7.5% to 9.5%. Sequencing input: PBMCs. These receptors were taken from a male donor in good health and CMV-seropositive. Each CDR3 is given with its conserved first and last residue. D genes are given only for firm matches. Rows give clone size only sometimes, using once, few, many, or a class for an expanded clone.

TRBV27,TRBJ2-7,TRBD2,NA,CASSFYGLAGGYEQYF,TGTGCCAGCAGTTTCTACGGACTAGCGGGGGGCTACGAGCAGTACTTC
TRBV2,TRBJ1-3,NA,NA,CASSGDSGNTIYF,TGTGCCAGCAGTGGCGACTCTGGAAACACCATATATTTT
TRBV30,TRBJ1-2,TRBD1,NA,CAGTGLANYGYTF,TGTGCCGGGACAGGGCTGGCTAACTATGGCTACACCTTC
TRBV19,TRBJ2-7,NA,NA,CASSLSVFYEQYF,TGTGCCAGTAGCCTTAGCGTATTCTACGAGCAGTACTTC
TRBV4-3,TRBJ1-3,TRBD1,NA,CASSQVPPGTGLGNTIYF,TGCGCCAGCAGCCAAGTTCCCCCCGGGACAGGGCTTGGAAACACCATATATTTT
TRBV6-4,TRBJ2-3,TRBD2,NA,CASSRTTSGKDTQYF,TGTGCCAGCAGTCGGACCACTAGCGGGAAAGATACGCAGTATTTT
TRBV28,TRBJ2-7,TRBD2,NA,CAATGGVPYEQYF,TGTGCCGCGACGGGGGGAGTGCCCTACGAGCAGTACTTC
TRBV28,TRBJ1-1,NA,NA,CASSRRPTRTFF,TGTGCCAGCAGTCGTAGACCAACTAGGACTTTCTTT
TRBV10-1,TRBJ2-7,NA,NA,CASSEGVGARYEQYF,TGCGCCAGCAGTGAGGGGGTAGGGGCGCGATACGAGCAGTACTTC
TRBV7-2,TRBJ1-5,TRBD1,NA,CASSRQGTSNQPQHF,TGTGCCAGCAGCAGACAGGGTACCAGCAATCAGCCCCAGCATTTT
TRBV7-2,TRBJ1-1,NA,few,CASSLDVRNTEAFF,TGTGCCAGCAGCTTAGACGTGAGGAACACTGAAGCTTTCTTT
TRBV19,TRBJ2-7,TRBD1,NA,CASRAGTGGNRYEQYF,TGTGCCAGCCGTGCCGGGACAGGGGGTAATAGGTACGAGCAGTACTTC
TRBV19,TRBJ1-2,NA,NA,CASSASPRTAYGYTF,TGTGCCAGTAGTGCAAGCCCTCGGACAGCTTATGGCTACACCTTC
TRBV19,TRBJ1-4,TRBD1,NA,CASRDRGPTNEKLFF,TGTGCCAGTCGGGACAGGGGGCCTACTAATGAAAAACTGTTTTTT
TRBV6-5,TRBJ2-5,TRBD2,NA,CASKLAPGQETQYF,TGTGCCAGCAAACTAGCGCCTGGCCAAGAGACCCAGTACTTC
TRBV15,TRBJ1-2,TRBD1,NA,CATSDRGRGYTF,TGTGCCACCAGCGACAGGGGGCGAGGCTACACCTTC
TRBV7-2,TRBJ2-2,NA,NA,CASSLRRTLTGELFF,TGTGCCAGCAGCCTGCGGAGGACCCTCACCGGGGAGCTGTTTTTT
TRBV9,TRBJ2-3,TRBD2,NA,CASSKSGGATDTQYF,TGTGCCAGCAGCAAGAGCGGGGGGGCCACAGATACGCAGTATTTT
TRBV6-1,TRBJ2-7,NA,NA,CTSSSRQFSYEQYF,TGTACCAGCAGCTCGCGACAGTTCTCCTACGAGCAGTACTTC
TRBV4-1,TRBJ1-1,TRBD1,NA,CASSLGQGSLNTEAFF,TGCGCCAGCAGTTTGGGACAGGGGAGCTTGAACACTGAAGCTTTCTTT
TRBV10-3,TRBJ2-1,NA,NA,CAISESKAESYNEQFF,TGTGCCATCAGTGAGTCGAAGGCGGAATCCTACAATGAGCAGTTCTTC
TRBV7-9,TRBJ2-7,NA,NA,CASSRTASYEQYF,TGTGCCAGCAGCCGGACAGCCTCCTACGAGCAGTACTTC